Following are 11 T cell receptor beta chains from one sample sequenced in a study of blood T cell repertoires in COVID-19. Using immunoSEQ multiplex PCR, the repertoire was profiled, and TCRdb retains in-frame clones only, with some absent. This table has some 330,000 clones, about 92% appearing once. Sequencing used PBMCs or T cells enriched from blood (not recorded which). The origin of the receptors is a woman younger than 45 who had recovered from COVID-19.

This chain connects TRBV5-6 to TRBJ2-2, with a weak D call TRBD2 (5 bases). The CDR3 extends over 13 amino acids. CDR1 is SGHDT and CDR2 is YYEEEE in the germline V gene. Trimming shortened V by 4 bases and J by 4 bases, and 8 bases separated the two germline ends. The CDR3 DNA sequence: TGTGCCAGCAGCCCGGGGATCACCGGGGAGCTGTTTTTT. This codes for CASSPGITGELFF.

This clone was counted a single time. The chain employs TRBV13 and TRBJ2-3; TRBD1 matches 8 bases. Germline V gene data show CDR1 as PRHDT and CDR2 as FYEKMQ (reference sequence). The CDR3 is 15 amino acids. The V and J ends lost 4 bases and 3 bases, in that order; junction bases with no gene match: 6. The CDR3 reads CASSSVTGETDTQYF. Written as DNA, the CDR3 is TGTGCCAGCAGCTCCGTGACAGGGGAAACAGATACGCAGTATTTT. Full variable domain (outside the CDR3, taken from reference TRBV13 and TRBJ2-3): AAGVIQSPRHLIKEKRETATLKCYPIPRHDTVYWYQQGPGQDPQFLISFYEKMQSDKGSIPDRFSAQQFSDYHSELNMSSLELGDSALYFCASSSVTGETDTQYFGPGTRLTVL.

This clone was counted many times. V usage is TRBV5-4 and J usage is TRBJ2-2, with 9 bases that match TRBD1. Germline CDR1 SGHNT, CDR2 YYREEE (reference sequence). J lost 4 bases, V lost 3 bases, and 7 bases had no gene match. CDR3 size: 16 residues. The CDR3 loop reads CASSSDRGAFTGELFF. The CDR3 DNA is TGTGCCAGCAGCTCGGACAGGGGCGCTTTCACCGGGGAGCTGTTTTTT.

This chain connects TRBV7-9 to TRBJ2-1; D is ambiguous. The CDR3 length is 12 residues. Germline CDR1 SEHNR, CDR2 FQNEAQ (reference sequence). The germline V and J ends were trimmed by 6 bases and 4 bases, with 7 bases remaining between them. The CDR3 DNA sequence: TGTGCCAGCAGTCAGGATTACAATGAGCAGTTCTTC. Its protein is CASSQDYNEQFF.

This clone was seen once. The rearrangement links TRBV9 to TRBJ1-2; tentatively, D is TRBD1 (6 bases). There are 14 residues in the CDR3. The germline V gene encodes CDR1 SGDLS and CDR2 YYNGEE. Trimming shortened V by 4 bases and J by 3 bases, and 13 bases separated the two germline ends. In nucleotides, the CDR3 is TGTGCCAGCAGCCCCACAGGGTTGCACTATGGCTACACCTTC. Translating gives CASSPTGLHYGYTF. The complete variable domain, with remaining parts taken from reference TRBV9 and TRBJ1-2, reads DSGVTQTPKHLITATGQRVTLRCSPRSGDLSVYWYQQSLDQGLQFLIQYYNGEERAKGNILERFSAQQFPDLHSELNLSSLELGDSALYFCASSPTGLHYGYTFGSGTRLTVV.

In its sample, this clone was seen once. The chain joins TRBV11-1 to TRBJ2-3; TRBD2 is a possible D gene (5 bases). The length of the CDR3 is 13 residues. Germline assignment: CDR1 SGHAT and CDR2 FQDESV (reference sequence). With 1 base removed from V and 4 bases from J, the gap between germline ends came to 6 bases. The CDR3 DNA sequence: TGTGCCAGCAGCTTAGGCGGGTCAGATACGCAGTATTTT. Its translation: CASSLGGSDTQYF.

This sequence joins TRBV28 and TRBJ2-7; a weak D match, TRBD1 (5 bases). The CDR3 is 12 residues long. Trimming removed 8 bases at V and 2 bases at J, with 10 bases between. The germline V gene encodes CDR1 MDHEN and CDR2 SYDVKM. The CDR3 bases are TGTGCCAGCGAGGACATACCCTACGAGCAGTACTTC. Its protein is CASEDIPYEQYF.

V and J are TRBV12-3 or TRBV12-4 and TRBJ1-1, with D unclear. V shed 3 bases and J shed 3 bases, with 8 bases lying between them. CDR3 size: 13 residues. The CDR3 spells CASSFAQHTEAFF. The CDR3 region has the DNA TGTGCCAGCAGTTTCGCGCAACACACTGAAGCTTTCTTT.

CDR3 residues: CASSLGGEGEQFF. The CDR3 DNA reads TGTGCCAGCAGTTTAGGCGGGGAAGGAGAGCAGTTCTTC. The chain recombines TRBV27 with TRBJ2-1, with D possibly matching TRBD2 (6 bases). V lost 2 bases and J lost 10, with 12 bases in between. The germline V gene has CDR1 MNHEY and CDR2 SMNVEV (reference sequence). The CDR3 covers 13 residues.

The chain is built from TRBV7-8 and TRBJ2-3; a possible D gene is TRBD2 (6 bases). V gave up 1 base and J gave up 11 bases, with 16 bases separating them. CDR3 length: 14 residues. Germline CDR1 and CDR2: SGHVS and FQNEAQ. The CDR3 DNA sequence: TGTGCCAGCAGCTTAGAGGTGGAGGGATATATGCAGTATTTT. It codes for CASSLEVEGYMQYF.

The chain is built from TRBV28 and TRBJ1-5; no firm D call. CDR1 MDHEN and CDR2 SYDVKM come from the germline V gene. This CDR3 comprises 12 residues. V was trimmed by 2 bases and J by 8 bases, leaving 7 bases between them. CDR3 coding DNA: TGTGCCAGCAGTTTACGCGGGGAGCCCCAGCATTTT. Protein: CASSLRGEPQHF.